This entry lists 24 T cell receptor beta chains sequenced from one sample in a study of T cells in Graves' hyperthyroidism and ophthalmopathy. What was amplified from RNA transcripts were TCR beta CDR3 regions. The HTBI set primed first-round TCR CDR3 RT-PCR. MiXCR, run by TCRdb on the multiplex PCR reads, gives a single entry per CDR3 protein. The data contain 350,000 to 400,000 distinct CDR3 sequences, about 20% of them singletons. Sequenced input: blood. The receptor set was obtained from a young woman with Graves' hyperthyroidism.

This clonotype was picked up many times. This chain joins TRBV12-3 or TRBV12-4 and TRBJ1-2; no definite D call. The CDR3 has 12 residues. V shed 3 bases and J shed 6 bases, with 8 bases lying between them. The CDR3 region is CASSFARDGYTF. CDR3 DNA: TGTGCCAGCAGTTTCGCGAGGGATGGCTACACCTTC.

This chain links TRBV7-8 with TRBJ2-7, with D maybe TRBD2 (7 bases). V dropped 1 base and J dropped 3 bases, with 13 bases sitting between them. CDR3 length: 15 residues. Germline V gene data show CDR1 as SGHVS and CDR2 as FQNEAQ. For the CDR3, the DNA is TGTGCCAGCAGCTTAGAGGGGGGGATCTACTACGAGCAGTACTTC. It is translated as CASSLEGGIYYEQYF. The full variable domain, rest sourced from reference TRBV7-8 and TRBJ2-7, is GAGVSQSPRYKVAKRGQDVALRCDPISGHVSLFWYQQALGQGPEFLTYFQNEAQLDKSGLPSDRFFAERPEGSVSTLKIQRTQQEDSAVYLCASSLEGGIYYEQYFGPGTRLTVT.

This rearrangement joins TRBV5-1 to TRBJ2-7; 13 bases fit TRBD2. The germline V gene encodes CDR1 SGHRS and CDR2 YFSETQ. Germline trimming cut 0 bases from V and 0 bases from J; bases unmatched to any gene: 0. CDR3 length: 16 residues. CDR3 in DNA: TGCGCCAGCAGCTTGGGACTAGCGGGGGGCTCCTACGAGCAGTACTTC. Its translation: CASSLGLAGGSYEQYF.

This clonotype appeared many times. The chain couples TRBV12-3 or TRBV12-4 to TRBJ2-5; tentative D call: TRBD1 (6 bases). The CDR3 covers 11 residues. The V gene lost 3 bases and the J gene lost 7 bases, with 6 bases spanning the gap. The CDR3 DNA follows: TGTGCCAGCAGTTTGACAGGGACCCAGTACTTC. It codes for CASSLTGTQYF.

This clonotype showed up many times. The V call is TRBV4-1, the J call TRBJ2-5, with TRBD1 matching over 10 bases. Germline V CDR1 and CDR2: MGHRA, YSYEKL. After removal of 3 bases from V and 3 bases from J, the junction contained 19 bases not matched to a gene. CDR3 length: 20 residues. In DNA, the CDR3 is TGCGCCAGCAGCCATACCGGGACAGGGGTCGGGTACCGGCGAAAAGAGACCCAGTACTTC. It encodes CASSHTGTGVGYRRKETQYF.

This clonotype has at least ten counts. The chain couples TRBV5-1 to TRBJ2-7; D may be TRBD2 (6 bases). Germline values: CDR1 SGHRS, CDR2 YFSETQ. The V and J ends lost 5 bases and 0 bases respectively, with 15 bases between them. This CDR3 is 15 amino acids long. The CDR3 DNA reads TGCGCCAGCAGACGTGATTTGGGGGGCTCCTACGAGCAGTACTTC. This translates into CASRRDLGGSYEQYF.

Only a few counts were recorded for this clonotype. V gene TRBV5-4 combines with J gene TRBJ2-3, with D unclear. The CDR3 runs 15 residues. V shed 3 bases and J shed 0 bases, with 11 bases lying between them. CDR1 SGHNT and CDR2 YYREEE come from the germline V gene (reference sequence). DNA for the CDR3: TGTGCCAGCAGCTCACCCTCGGGCAGCACAGATACGCAGTATTTT. Translating it yields CASSSPSGSTDTQYF.

CDR3: CASSELAGGGEQYF. The CDR3 nucleotides read TGTGCCAGCAGTGAACTAGCGGGAGGCGGCGAGCAGTACTTC. The genes are TRBV2 and TRBJ2-7, with 11 bases aligning to TRBD2. Germline CDR1 reads SNHLY; CDR2 reads FYNNEI. There are 14 residues in the CDR3. V lost 2 bases to trimming and J lost 6 bases; unmatched junction nucleotides: 3.

The J gene is TRBJ1-5, the V gene TRBV4-1, with D tentatively TRBD1 (5 bases). The CDR3 spans 16 residues. CDR1 and CDR2 from the germline V gene are MGHRA and YSYEKL. The V gene lost 1 base and the J gene lost 1 base, with 11 bases spanning the gap. The CDR3: CASSQVRGPSNQPQHF. DNA of the CDR3: TGCGCCAGCAGCCAAGTGCGGGGACCGAGCAATCAGCCCCAGCATTTT.

The gene calls are TRBV6-1 and TRBJ1-2; 7 bases agree with TRBD1. The germline V gene encodes CDR1 MNHNS and CDR2 SASEGT. After removal of 9 bases from V and 8 bases from J, the junction contained 9 bases not matched to a gene. The CDR3 length is 12 residues. CDR3 nucleotides: TGTGCCAGATTAGACAGGGTAGACGGCTACACCTTC. It translates to CARLDRVDGYTF.

This clonotype was detected ten times or more. The rearrangement links TRBV5-1 to TRBJ2-5; 7 bases map to TRBD2. The CDR3 is 15 amino acids. V shed 4 bases and J 2 bases; nucleotides not matched to a gene: 8. CDR1 is SGHRS, CDR2 YFSETQ, per germline. CDR3 sequence: CASSPTGGIQETQYF. CDR3 nucleotide sequence: TGCGCCAGCAGCCCAACGGGAGGTATACAAGAGACCCAGTACTTC.

There are many counts of this clonotype. The chain links TRBV20-1 to TRBJ2-5; no clear D gene. CDR1 is DFQATT, CDR2 SNEGSKA, per germline (reference sequence). The germline V and J ends were trimmed by 0 bases and 2 bases, with 10 bases remaining between them. This CDR3 has 14 amino acids. CDR3 loop: CSARDLGSQETQYF. The DNA of the CDR3 is TGCAGTGCTAGAGATCTCGGTAGTCAAGAGACCCAGTACTTC.

Ten or more counts support this clonotype. V is TRBV5-5 and J is TRBJ2-7; D is undetermined. The germline V gene has CDR1 SGHKS and CDR2 YYEKEE (reference sequence). With 0 bases removed from V and 4 bases from J, the gap between germline ends came to 14 bases. The CDR3 consists of 15 residues. CDR3 protein: CASSLDPAWGYEQYF. CDR3 bases: TGTGCCAGCAGCTTGGATCCAGCTTGGGGTTACGAGCAGTACTTC.

This clonotype was recorded at least ten times. The chain joins TRBV19 to TRBJ2-4; D remains ambiguous. With 0 bases removed from V and 1 base from J, the gap between germline ends came to 7 bases. The CDR3 is made up of 15 amino acids. The germline V gene has CDR1 LNHDA and CDR2 SQIVND (reference sequence). The CDR3 DNA reads as TGTGCCAGTAGTATAGATCCGTTTGCCAAAAACATTCAGTACTTC. The encoded protein is CASSIDPFAKNIQYF.

This clonotype was picked up many times. The chain employs TRBV7-6 and TRBJ1-5; D call uncertain. The CDR3 is made up of 12 amino acids. Germline V gives CDR1 SGHVS, CDR2 FNYEAQ. The V end lost 4 bases, the J end lost 6 bases, and 7 bases lay between the germline ends. The CDR3 DNA reads TGTGCCAGCAGCTCCCCGGGTCAGCCCCAGCATTTT. Protein sequence: CASSSPGQPQHF.

V is TRBV30 and J is TRBJ1-6; TRBD1 matches at 9 bases. Germline trimming cut 4 bases from V and 7 bases from J; bases unmatched to any gene: 5. CDR3 size: 14 residues. CDR1 and CDR2 from the germline V gene are GTSNPN and SVGIG (reference sequence). The CDR3, as DNA: TGTGCCTGGAAGACAGGGGGAAAAAATTCACCCCTCCACTTT. As protein: CAWKTGGKNSPLHF.

This clonotype was seen at least ten times. The genes are TRBV30 and TRBJ1-2; tentative D call: TRBD1 (5 bases). CDR3 length: 13 residues. V lost 0 bases and J 9 bases, leaving 14 bases between the germline ends. The germline V gene encodes CDR1 GTSNPN and CDR2 SVGIG (reference sequence). This CDR3 is CAWSVGAGLSYTF. The CDR3 DNA sequence: TGTGCCTGGAGTGTAGGTGCAGGGCTAAGCTACACCTTC. The full variable domain, with the rest looked up from reference TRBV30 and TRBJ1-2, is SQTIHQWPATLVQPVGSPLSLECTVEGTSNPNLYWYRQAAGRGLQLLFYSVGIGQISSEVPQNLSASRPQDRQFILSSKKLLLSDSGFYLCAWSVGAGLSYTFGSGTRLTVV.

This clonotype was detected many times. V is TRBV9 and J is TRBJ2-2; D uncertain. Trimming cost V 3 bases and J 5 bases, with 8 bases left between them. The CDR3 runs to 13 residues. From germline, CDR1 is SGDLS and CDR2 YYNGEE. CDR3 sequence reads: CASSGHLTGELFF. The CDR3 DNA reads as TGTGCCAGCAGCGGACATCTTACCGGGGAGCTGTTTTTT.

The chain carries TRBV9 and TRBJ2-3; 11 bases are shared with TRBD2. Germline trimming cut 6 bases from V and 4 bases from J; bases unmatched to any gene: 13. The CDR3 spans 17 residues. In germline, CDR1 is SGDLS, CDR2 YYNGEE. As DNA, the CDR3 is TGTGCCAGCACCCCCGGGGATAGCGGGGGGGCCGCAGATACGCAGTATTTT. Translation gives CASTPGDSGGAADTQYF.

The sample holds one count of this clonotype. This chain links TRBV11-2 with TRBJ2-2; 8 bases line up with TRBD1. CDR1 and CDR2 (germline): SGHAT, FQNNGV. With V trimmed by 5 bases and J by 0 bases, 5 bases remained unmatched. CDR3 size: 16 residues. CDR3 nucleotides: TGTGCCAGCAGCCGGGACAGGCCAGCGAACACCGGGGAGCTGTTTTTT. Translated, it gives CASSRDRPANTGELFF.

This clonotype was seen many times. The chain recombines TRBV7-9 with TRBJ1-5; D not resolved. Germline CDR1 SEHNR, CDR2 FQNEAQ (reference sequence). The V and J ends lost 5 bases and 3 bases respectively, with 11 bases between them. This CDR3 is 14 amino acids long. DNA of the CDR3: TGTGCCAGCAGCACCTCTGGGATCAATCAGCCCCAGCATTTT. It encodes CASSTSGINQPQHF.

The rearrangement joins TRBV28 to TRBJ2-2; perhaps D is TRBD1 or TRBD2 (5 bases each). Trimming removed 6 bases at V and 0 bases at J, with 11 bases between. This CDR3 contains 15 residues. The V gene's germline CDR1 is MDHEN and CDR2 SYDVKM. CDR3: CASRPGRTNTGELFF. The CDR3 DNA is TGTGCCAGCAGACCGGGACGGACGAACACCGGGGAGCTGTTTTTT. Using reference TRBV28 and TRBJ2-2 for the parts outside the CDR3, the full variable domain is DVKVTQSSRYLVKRTGEKVFLECVQDMDHENMFWYRQDPGLGLRLIYFSYDVKMKEKGDIPEGYSVSREKKERFSLILESASTNQTSMYLCASRPGRTNTGELFFGEGSRLTVL.

The CDR3 loop is CASTLLAGGPYEQYF. The CDR3 DNA reads as TGCGCCAGCACTTTACTAGCGGGGGGGCCCTACGAGCAGTACTTC. The V gene is TRBV4-1, the J gene TRBJ2-7; TRBD2 aligns across 13 bases. Germline V lookup: CDR1 MGHRA, CDR2 YSYEKL. V lost 7 bases and J lost 2; bases outside the gene matches: 5. The CDR3 spans 15 residues.

V and J are TRBV12-5 and TRBJ1-2; 7 nucleotides agree with TRBD1. Trimming took 0 bases from V and 0 from J; bases not matched to a gene: 4. Germline V gives CDR1 LGHNT, CDR2 FRNRAP. There are 16 residues in the CDR3. CDR3 coding DNA: TGTGCTAGTGGTTTGGTGGAGGGGGCGCCTAACTATGGCTACACCTTC. Encoded protein: CASGLVEGAPNYGYTF.